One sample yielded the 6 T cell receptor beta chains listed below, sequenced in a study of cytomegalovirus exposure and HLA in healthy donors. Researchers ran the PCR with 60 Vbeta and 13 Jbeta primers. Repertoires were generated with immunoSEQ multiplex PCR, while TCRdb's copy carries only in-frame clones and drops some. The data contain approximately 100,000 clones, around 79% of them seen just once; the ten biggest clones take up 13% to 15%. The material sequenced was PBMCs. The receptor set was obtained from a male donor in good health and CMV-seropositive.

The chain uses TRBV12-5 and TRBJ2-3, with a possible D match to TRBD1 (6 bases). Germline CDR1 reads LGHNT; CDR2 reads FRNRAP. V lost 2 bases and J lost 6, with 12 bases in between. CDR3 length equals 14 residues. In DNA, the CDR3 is TGTGCTAGTGGTTTGAACAGGGCAGGGGATACGCAGTATTTT. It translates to CASGLNRAGDTQYF.

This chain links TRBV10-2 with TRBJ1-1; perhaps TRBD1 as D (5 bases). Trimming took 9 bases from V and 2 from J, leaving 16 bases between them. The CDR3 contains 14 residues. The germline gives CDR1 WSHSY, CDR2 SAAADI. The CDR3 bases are TGCGCCAGTGGGGGGAACAGGAGAAACACTGAAGCTTTCTTT. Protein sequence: CASGGNRRNTEAFF.

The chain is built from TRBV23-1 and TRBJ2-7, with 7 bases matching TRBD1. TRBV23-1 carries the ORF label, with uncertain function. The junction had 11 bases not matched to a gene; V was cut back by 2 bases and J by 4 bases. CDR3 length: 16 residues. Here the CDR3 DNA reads TGCGCCAGCAGTCAAGCCGGCAGGGACAGACCATACGAGCAGTACTTC. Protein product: CASSQAGRDRPYEQYF.

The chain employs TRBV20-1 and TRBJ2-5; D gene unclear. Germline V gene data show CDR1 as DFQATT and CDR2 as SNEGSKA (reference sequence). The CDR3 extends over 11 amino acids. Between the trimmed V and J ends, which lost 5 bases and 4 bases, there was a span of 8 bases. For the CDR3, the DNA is TGCAGTGCTCCCTTAGTAGAGACCCAGTACTTC. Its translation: CSAPLVETQYF.

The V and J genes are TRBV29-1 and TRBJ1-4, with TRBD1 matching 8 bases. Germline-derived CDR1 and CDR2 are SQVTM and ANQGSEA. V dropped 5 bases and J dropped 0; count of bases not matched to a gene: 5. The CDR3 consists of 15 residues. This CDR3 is CSVSGGTATNEKLFF. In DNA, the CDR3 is TGCAGCGTTTCAGGGGGCACTGCAACTAATGAAAAACTGTTTTTT.

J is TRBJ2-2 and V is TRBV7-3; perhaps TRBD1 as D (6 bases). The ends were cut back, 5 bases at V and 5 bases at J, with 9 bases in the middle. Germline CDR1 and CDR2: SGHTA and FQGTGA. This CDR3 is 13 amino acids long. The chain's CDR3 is CASSPQGTGELFF. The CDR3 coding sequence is TGTGCCAGCAGCCCTCAGGGGACCGGGGAGCTGTTTTTT.